This T cell receptor (beta chain) emerged from a study of control samples from healthy donors and cancer patients. CDR1 LNHDA and CDR2 SQIVND come from the germline V gene (reference sequence). The CDR3 is made up of 13 amino acids. The ends lost 5 bases at V and 4 bases at J; junction bases unmatched: 2. Profiled with immunoSEQ multiplex PCR; TCRdb holds only in-frame clones, not every one. Of some 150,000 clones in the sample, about nine tenths were seen once. Worth noting for this clone: The sample has other DNA sequences that encode this CDR3 too.

The material sequenced was blood. The chain is built from TRBV19 and TRBJ1-2; TRBD1 aligns across 9 bases. The origin of this receptor is a woman in her twenties or thirties in good health. The CDR3 spells CASSPGQGYGYTF. The CDR3 bases are TGTGCCAGTAGTCCGGGACAGGGCTATGGCTACACCTTC.